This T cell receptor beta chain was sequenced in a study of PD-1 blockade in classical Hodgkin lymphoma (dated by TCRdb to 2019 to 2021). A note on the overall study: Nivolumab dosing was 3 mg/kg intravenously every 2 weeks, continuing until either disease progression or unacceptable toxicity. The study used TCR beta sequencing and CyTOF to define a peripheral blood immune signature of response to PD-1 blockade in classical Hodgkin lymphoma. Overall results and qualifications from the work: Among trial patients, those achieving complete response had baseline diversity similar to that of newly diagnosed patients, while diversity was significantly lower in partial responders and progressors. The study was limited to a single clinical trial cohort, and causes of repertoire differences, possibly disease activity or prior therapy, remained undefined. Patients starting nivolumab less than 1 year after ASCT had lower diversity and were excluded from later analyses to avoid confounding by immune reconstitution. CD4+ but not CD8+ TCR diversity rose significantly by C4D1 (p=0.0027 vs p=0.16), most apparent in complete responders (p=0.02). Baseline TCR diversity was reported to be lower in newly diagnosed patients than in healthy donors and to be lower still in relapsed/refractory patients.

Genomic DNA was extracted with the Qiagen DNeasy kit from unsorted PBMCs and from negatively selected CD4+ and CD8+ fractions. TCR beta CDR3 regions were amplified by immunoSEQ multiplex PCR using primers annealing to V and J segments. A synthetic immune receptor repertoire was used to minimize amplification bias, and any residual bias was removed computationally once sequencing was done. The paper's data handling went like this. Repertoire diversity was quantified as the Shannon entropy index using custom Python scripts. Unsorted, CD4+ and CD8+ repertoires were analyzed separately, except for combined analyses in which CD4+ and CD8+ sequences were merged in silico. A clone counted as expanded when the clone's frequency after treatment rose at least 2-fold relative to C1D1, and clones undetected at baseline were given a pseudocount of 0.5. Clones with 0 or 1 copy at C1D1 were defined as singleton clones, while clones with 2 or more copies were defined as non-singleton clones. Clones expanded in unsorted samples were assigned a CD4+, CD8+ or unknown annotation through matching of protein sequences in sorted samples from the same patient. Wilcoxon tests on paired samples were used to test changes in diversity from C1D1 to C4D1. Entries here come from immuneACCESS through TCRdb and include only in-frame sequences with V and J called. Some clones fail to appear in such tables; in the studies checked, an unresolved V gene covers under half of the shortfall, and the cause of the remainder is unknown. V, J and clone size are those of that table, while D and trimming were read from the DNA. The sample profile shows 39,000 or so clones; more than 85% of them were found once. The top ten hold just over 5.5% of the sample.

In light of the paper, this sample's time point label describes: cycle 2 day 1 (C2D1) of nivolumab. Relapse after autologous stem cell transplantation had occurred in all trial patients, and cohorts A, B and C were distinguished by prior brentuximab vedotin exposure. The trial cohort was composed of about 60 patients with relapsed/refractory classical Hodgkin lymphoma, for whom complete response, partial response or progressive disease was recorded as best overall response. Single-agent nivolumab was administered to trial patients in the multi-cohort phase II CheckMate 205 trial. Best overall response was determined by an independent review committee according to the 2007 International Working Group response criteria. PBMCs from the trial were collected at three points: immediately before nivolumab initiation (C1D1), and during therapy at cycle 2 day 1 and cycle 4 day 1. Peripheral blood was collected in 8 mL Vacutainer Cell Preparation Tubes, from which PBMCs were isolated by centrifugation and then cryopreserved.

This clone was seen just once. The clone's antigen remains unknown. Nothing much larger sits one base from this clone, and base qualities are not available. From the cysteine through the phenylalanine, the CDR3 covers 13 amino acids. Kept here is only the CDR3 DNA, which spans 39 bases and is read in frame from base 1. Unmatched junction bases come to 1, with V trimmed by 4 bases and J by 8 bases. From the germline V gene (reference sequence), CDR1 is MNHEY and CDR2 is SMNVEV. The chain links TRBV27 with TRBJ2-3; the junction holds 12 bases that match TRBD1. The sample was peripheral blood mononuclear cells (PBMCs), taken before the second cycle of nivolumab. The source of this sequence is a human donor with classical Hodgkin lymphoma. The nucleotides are TGTGCCAGCAGTTCGGGACAGGGGGCTACGCAGTATTTT. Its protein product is CASSSGQGATQYF.